Presented here are 11 T cell receptor beta chains from one specimen sequenced in a study of shared clonotypes between healthy human individuals. Assay: immunoSEQ multiplex PCR; the TCRdb copy retains only in-frame clones and omits some. This sample has about 1 million clones, with under 80% found just once. Sequences were obtained from memory CD4+ T cells sorted from blood. The subset denotes: CD45RA-negative fraction. These receptors all come from a man younger than 35 in good health.

V usage is TRBV9 and J usage is TRBJ2-1, with 8 bases aligning to TRBD1. Losses at the gene ends were 3 bases for V and 8 bases for J; bases not matched to a gene: 4. The length of the CDR3 is 13 residues. Germline V gene data show CDR1 as SGDLS and CDR2 as YYNGEE. The CDR3 here is CASSAGTGDEQFF. CDR3 DNA: TGTGCCAGCAGCGCTGGGACAGGCGATGAGCAGTTCTTC.

This clone was counted between two and nine times. The CDR3, as DNA: TGTGCCAGTAGTATAGATCGAACGGACACTGAAGCTTTCTTT. This encodes CASSIDRTDTEAFF. The chain recombines TRBV19 with TRBJ1-1; no reliable D call. The CDR3 runs to 14 residues. V was shortened by 0 bases and J by 3 bases, with 8 bases between the two germline ends. Germline values: CDR1 LNHDA, CDR2 SQIVND (reference sequence).

This chain uses TRBV7-2 with TRBJ1-6; D is unclear. V lost 5 bases and J 3 bases, leaving 20 bases between the germline ends. CDR3 length: 18 residues. Germline loops: CDR1 SGHTA, CDR2 FQGNSA. The DNA of the CDR3 is TGTGCCAGCAGCGCCCACGCCGGCGGGCAGAGCTATAATTCACCCCTCCACTTT. This gives the protein CASSAHAGGQSYNSPLHF.

Comments on this clone: Other nucleotide sequences from this sample produce the same CDR3. The chain links TRBV19 to TRBJ1-2; tentative D call: TRBD1 (5 bases). This CDR3 has 11 residues. Germline CDR1 is LNHDA and CDR2 is SQIVND (reference sequence). The germline V and J ends were trimmed by 6 bases and 6 bases, with 8 bases remaining between them. CDR3: CASSGGDGYTF. The CDR3, as DNA: TGTGCCAGTAGCGGGGGGGATGGCTACACCTTC.

The chain has TRBV5-5 and TRBJ2-5; TRBD2 agrees at 10 bases. Per the germline V gene, CDR1 is SGHKS and CDR2 is YYEKEE (reference sequence). The CDR3 is 16 residues long. J was trimmed by 2 bases and V by 1 base; bases with no gene match: 5. CDR3 amino acids: CASSLLQAGGQETQYF. CDR3 in DNA: TGTGCCAGCAGCTTGCTCCAAGCGGGGGGGCAAGAGACCCAGTACTTC.

CDR3 nucleotides: TGTGCCAGCTCACCGAGGGCAGAGGACTACAATGAGCAGTTCTTC. Its protein is CASSPRAEDYNEQFF. The chain links TRBV18 to TRBJ2-1; D possibly corresponds to TRBD2 (5 bases). CDR3 length: 15 residues. Trimming took off 3 bases at V and 3 bases at J, with 12 bases between the two ends. Germline lookup yields CDR1 KGHSH and CDR2 LQKENI. The full variable domain, its missing parts supplied by reference TRBV18 and TRBJ2-1, is NAGVMQNPRHLVRRRGQEARLRCSPMKGHSHVYWYRQLPEEGLKFMVYLQKENIIDESGMPKERFSAEFPKEGPSILRIQQVVRGDSAAYFCASSPRAEDYNEQFFGPGTRLTVL.

V gene TRBV7-2 combines with J gene TRBJ2-3; D might be TRBD2 (6 bases). The CDR3 spans 15 residues. Germline values: CDR1 SGHTA, CDR2 FQGNSA. V was trimmed by 3 bases and J by 0 bases, leaving 10 bases between them. CDR3 sequence reads: CASSFRETSTDTQYF. The CDR3 nucleotides are TGTGCCAGCAGCTTCCGGGAGACTAGCACAGATACGCAGTATTTT.

The chain links TRBV6-6 to TRBJ1-2; D is unclear. Germline CDR1 MNHNY, CDR2 SVGAGI (reference sequence). The V end lost 2 bases, the J end lost 5 bases, and 9 bases lay between the germline ends. This CDR3 has 13 residues. The CDR3 bases are TGTGCCAGCAGTTACAGGCAGACTTATGGCTACACCTTC. Translated, it gives CASSYRQTYGYTF.

This clone came up once. The chain joins TRBV5-4 to TRBJ2-4; 10 nucleotides align to TRBD2. The ends lost 4 bases at V and 7 bases at J; junction bases unmatched: 5. This CDR3 region has 14 residues. Germline loops: CDR1 SGHNT, CDR2 YYREEE (reference sequence). CDR3 sequence: CASSLTSGNNIQYF. The CDR3 DNA reads as TGTGCCAGCAGCCTAACTAGCGGGAATAACATTCAGTACTTC.

This clone was counted a single time. The gene calls are TRBV4-3 and TRBJ1-4; 10 bases align to TRBD1. CDR1 and CDR2 from the germline V gene are LGHNA and YSLEER. This CDR3 spans 18 amino acids. Trimming removed 4 bases from V and 7 bases from J; junction bases left unmatched: 15. In DNA form, the CDR3 reads TGCGCCAGCAGCCTCGCTAAGACAGGGGGCATCTCGGGTGAAAAACTGTTTTTT. Its translation: CASSLAKTGGISGEKLFF.

This chain links TRBV5-4 with TRBJ2-7; 10 bases are shared with TRBD1. Germline V gene lookup returns CDR1 SGHNT and CDR2 YYREEE (reference sequence). The CDR3 spans 15 residues. Trimming took 4 bases from V and 3 from J; bases not matched to a gene: 7. The CDR3 loop is CASSQGTGDLYEQYF. The CDR3 DNA reads as TGTGCCAGCAGCCAAGGGACAGGGGATCTCTACGAGCAGTACTTC.